This TCR beta chain was profiled in a study of CD8+CD57+ T cells in acquired aplastic anemia. Study-wide background: Sorted CD4+ and CD8+ cells yielded DNA averaging roughly 3.3 ug.

Genomic DNA, the template, was used for profiling of the TCR beta VDJ and CDR3. Each CDR3 protein is one row after TCRdb ran MiXCR on the reads. The sample shows about 200,000 distinct CDR3 sequences, roughly 60% of them seen only once. Patients sequenced had flow cytometry evidence of CD8+CD57+ cell expansion. Patients had undergone no therapy by the time their blood was sampled. Findings of the study overall: Patients and controls turned out to have 25 to 30 CD8+ CDR3 sequences in common. CD8+ Simpson's diversity showed no significant patient-control difference.

As for this clonotype: Antigen: not known. This sequence may be a read error, since a much larger clone differs from it by one base. The CDR3 end shows no conserved phenylalanine or tryptophan, and so a read error is likely.

CDR3 length: 15 residues. This TCR was sampled from a human donor with aplastic anemia. The chain employs TRBV12-3 or TRBV12-4 and TRBJ2-2, with a possible D match to TRBD1 (6 bases). The J call is in doubt because the DNA end fits TRBJ1-1 better. The material sequenced was sorted CD4+, CD8+, or CD8+CD57+ T cells (not recorded which) from PBMCs. CDR3 in amino acids: CASTYALGAGTEAFL. The CDR3, as DNA: TGTGCCAGCACATATGCCTTGGGGGCGGGAACTGAAGCTTTCCTT.